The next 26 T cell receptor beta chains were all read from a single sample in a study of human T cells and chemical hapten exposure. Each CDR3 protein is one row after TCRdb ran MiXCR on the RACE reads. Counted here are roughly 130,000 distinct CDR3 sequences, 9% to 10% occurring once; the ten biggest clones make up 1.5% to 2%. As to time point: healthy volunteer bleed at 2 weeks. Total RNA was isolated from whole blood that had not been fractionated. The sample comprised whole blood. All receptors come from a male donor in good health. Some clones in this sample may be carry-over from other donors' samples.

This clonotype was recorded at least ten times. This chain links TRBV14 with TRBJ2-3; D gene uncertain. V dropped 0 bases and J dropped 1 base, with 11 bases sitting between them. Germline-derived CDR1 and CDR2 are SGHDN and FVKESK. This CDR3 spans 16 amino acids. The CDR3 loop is CASSQDTFGGTDTQYF. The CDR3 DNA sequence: TGTGCCAGCAGCCAAGATACGTTTGGAGGCACAGATACGCAGTATTTT.

This CDR3 reads CASSLGQGSGYTF. In DNA, the CDR3 is TGTGCCAGCAGTTTAGGGCAGGGAAGTGGCTACACCTTC. The chain recombines TRBV12-3 or TRBV12-4 with TRBJ1-2; D possibly corresponds to TRBD1 (5 bases). The CDR3 is made up of 13 amino acids. V was shortened by 1 base and J by 7 bases, with 10 bases between the two germline ends.

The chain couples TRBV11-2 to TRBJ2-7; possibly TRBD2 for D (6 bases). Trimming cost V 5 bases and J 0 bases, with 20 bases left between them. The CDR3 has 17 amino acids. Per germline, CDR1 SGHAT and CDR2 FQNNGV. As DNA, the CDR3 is TGTGCCAGCAGCCAACTCGTCGGAGGGCCAACCTCCTACGAGCAGTACTTC. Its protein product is CASSQLVGGPTSYEQYF.

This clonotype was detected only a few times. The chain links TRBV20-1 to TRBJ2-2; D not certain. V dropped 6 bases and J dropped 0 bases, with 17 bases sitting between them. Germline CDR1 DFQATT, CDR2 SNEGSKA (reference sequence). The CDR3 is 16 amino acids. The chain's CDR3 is CSATLTGPSNTGELFF. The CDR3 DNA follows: TGCAGTGCCACGCTAACCGGGCCCTCGAACACCGGGGAGCTGTTTTTT.

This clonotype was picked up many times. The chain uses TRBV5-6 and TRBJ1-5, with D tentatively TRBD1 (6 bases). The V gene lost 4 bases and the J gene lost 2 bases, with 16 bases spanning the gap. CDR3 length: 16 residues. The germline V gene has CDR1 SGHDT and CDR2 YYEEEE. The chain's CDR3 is CASSPARGSRNQPQHF. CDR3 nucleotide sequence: TGTGCCAGCAGCCCCGCCAGGGGCAGTCGCAATCAGCCCCAGCATTTT.

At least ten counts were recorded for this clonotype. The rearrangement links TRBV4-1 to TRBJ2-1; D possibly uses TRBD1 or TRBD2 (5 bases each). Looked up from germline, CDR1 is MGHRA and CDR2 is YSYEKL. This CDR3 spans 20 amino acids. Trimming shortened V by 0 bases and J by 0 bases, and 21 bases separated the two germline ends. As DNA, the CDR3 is TGCGCCAGCAGCCAAGACGGGGCCCAGGTCCGGCCTAGCTCCTACAATGAGCAGTTCTTC. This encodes CASSQDGAQVRPSSYNEQFF.

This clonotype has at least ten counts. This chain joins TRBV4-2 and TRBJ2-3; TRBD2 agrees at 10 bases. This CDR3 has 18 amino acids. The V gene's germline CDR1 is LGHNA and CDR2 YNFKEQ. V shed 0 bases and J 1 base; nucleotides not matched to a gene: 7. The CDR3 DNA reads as TGTGCCAGCAGCCAAGAGTTGGCTAGCGGGAGTCGCACAGATACGCAGTATTTT. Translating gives CASSQELASGSRTDTQYF.

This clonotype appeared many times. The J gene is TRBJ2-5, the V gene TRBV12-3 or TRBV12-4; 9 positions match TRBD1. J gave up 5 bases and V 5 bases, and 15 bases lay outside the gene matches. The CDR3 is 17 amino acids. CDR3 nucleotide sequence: TGTGCCAGCAGTCTACACGCATCGGGACAGGGTTGGGAGACCCAGTACTTC. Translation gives CASSLHASGQGWETQYF.

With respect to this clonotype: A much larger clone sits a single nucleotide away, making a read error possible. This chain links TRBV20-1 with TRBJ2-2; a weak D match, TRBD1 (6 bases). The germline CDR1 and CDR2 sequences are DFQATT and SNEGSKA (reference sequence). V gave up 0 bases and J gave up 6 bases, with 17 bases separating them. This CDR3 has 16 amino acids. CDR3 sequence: CSARDPAGDNAGELFF. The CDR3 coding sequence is TGCAGTGCTAGAGATCCCGCAGGGGATAACGCCGGGGAGCTGTTTTTT.

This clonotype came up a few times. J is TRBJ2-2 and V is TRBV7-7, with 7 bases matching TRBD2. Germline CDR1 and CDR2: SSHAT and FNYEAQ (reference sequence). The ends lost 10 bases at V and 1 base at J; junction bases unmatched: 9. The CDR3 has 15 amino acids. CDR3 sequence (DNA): TGTGCCACCCTCGTGGAGCGGGGGAACACCGGGGAGCTGTTTTTT. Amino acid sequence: CATLVERGNTGELFF.

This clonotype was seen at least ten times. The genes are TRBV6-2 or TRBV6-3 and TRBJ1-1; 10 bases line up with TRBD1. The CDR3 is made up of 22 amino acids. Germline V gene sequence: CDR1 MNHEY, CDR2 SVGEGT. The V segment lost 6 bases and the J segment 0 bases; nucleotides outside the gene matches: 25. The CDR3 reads CASSENHSRNDRGLILNTEAFF. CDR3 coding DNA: TGTGCCAGCAGCGAGAATCACTCACGGAACGACAGGGGGCTGATCCTGAACACTGAAGCTTTCTTT.

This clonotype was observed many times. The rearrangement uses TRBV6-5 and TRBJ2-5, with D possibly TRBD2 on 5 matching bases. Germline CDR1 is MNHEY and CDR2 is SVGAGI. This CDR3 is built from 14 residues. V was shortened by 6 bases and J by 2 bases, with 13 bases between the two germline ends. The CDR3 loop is CASSPGIEQETQYF. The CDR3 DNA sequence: TGTGCCAGCAGCCCCGGGATAGAGCAAGAGACCCAGTACTTC.

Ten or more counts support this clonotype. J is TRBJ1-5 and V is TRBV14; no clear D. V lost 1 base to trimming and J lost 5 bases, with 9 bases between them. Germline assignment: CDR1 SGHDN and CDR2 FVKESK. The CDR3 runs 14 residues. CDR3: CASSQGRSYQPQHF. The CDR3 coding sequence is TGTGCCAGCAGCCAAGGACGGAGCTATCAGCCCCAGCATTTT. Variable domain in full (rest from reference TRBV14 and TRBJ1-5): EAGVTQFPSHSVIEKGQTVTLRCDPISGHDNLYWYRRVMGKEIKFLLHFVKESKQDESGMPNNRFLAERTGGTYSTLKVQPAELEDSGVYFCASSQGRSYQPQHFGDGTRLSIL.

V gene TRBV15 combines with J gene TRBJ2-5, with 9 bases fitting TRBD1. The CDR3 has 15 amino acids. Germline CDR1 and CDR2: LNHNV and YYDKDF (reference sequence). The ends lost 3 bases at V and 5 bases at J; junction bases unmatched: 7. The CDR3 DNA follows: TGTGCCACCAGCAGTTATACAGGGGGCGTTGAGACCCAGTACTTC. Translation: CATSSYTGGVETQYF.

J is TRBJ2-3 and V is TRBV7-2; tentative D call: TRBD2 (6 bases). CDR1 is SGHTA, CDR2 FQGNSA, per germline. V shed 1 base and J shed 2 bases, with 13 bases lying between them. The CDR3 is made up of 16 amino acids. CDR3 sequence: CASSLVSGAVTDTQYF. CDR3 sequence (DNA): TGTGCCAGCAGCTTAGTTTCGGGAGCGGTCACAGATACGCAGTATTTT.

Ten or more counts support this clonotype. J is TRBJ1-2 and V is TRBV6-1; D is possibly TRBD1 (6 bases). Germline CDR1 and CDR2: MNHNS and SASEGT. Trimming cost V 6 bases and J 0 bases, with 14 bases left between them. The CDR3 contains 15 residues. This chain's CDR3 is CASSADRDANYGYTF. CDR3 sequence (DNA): TGTGCCAGCAGCGCGGACAGAGACGCTAACTATGGCTACACCTTC.

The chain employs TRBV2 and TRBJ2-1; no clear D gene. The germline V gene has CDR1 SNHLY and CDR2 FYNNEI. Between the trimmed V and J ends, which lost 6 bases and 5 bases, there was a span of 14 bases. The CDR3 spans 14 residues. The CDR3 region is CASREPSQNNEQFF. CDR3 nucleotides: TGTGCCAGCAGAGAACCCTCCCAGAACAATGAGCAGTTCTTC.

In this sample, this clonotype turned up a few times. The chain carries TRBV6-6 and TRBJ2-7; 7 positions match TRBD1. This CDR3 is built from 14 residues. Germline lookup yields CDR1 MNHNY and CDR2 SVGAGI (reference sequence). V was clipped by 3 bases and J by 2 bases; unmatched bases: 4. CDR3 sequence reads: CASSYEGAAYEQYF. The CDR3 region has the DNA TGTGCCAGCAGTTATGAGGGGGCAGCCTACGAGCAGTACTTC.

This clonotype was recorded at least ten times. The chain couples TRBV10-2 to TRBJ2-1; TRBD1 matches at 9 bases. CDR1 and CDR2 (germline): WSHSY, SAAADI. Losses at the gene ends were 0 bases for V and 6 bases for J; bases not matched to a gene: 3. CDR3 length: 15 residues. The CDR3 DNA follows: TGCGCCAGCAGTGAGTCGAAGACAGGGGGCAATGAGCAGTTCTTC. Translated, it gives CASSESKTGGNEQFF.

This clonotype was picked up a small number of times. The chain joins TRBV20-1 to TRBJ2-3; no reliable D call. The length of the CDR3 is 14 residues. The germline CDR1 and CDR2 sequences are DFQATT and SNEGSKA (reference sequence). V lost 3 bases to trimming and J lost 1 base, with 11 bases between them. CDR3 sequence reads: CSASDSPGTDTQYF. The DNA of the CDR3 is TGCAGTGCTAGCGATAGCCCGGGCACAGATACGCAGTATTTT.

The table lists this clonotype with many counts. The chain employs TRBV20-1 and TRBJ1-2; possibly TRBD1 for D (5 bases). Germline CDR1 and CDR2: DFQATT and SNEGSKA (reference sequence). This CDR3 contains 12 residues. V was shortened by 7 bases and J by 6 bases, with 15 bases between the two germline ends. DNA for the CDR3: TGCAGTGTCCCAGGCAGGGAGGATGGCTACACCTTC. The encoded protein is CSVPGREDGYTF.

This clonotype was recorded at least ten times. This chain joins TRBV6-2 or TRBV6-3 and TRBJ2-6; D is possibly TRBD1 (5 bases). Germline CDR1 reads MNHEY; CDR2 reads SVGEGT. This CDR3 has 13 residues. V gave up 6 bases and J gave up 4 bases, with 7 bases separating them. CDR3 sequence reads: CASSRTGANVLTF. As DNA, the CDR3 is TGTGCCAGCAGCAGGACAGGGGCCAACGTCCTGACTTTC.

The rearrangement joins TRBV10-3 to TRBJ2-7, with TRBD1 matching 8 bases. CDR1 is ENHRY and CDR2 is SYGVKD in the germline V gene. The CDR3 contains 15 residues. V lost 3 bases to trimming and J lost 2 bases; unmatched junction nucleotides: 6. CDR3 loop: CAISDKGQEAYEQYF. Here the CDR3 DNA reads TGTGCCATCAGTGATAAGGGACAGGAAGCCTACGAGCAGTACTTC.

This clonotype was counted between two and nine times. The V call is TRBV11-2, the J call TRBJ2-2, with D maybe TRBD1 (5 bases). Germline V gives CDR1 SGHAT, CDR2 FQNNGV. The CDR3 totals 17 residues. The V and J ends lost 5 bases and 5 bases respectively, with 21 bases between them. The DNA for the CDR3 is TGTGCCAGCAGCCCATTCGGTTTGGGGCTGGGGACCGGGGAGCTGTTTTTT. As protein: CASSPFGLGLGTGELFF.

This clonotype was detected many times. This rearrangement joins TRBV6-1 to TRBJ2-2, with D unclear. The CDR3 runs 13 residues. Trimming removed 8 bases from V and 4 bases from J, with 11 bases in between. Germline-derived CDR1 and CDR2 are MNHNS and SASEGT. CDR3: CASPRTSTGELFF. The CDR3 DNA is TGTGCCAGCCCCCGGACCAGCACCGGGGAGCTGTTTTTT.

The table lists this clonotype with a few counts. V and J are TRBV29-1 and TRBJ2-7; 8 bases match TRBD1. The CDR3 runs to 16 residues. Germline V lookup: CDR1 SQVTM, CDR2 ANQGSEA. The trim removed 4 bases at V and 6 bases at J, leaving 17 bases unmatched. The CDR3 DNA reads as TGCAGCGTTGCGGTGTTTGGGGCAGGGGGCGAGGGCGAGCAGTACTTC. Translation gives CSVAVFGAGGEGEQYF.